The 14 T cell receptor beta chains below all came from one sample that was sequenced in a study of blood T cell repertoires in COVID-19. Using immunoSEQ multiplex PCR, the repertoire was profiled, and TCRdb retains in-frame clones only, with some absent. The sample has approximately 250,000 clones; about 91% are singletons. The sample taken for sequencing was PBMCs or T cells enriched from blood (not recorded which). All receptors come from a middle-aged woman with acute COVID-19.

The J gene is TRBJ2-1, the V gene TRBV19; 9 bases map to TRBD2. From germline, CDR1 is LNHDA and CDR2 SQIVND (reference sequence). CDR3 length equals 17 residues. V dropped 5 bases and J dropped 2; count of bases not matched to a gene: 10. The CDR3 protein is CASSSSSGALTYNEQFF. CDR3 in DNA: TGTGCCAGTAGTTCGTCTAGCGGGGCTCTAACCTACAATGAGCAGTTCTTC.

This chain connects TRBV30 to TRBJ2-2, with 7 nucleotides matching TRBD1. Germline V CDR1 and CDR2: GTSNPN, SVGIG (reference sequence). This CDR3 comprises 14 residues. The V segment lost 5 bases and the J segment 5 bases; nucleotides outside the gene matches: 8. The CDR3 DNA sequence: TGTGCCTGGCAATCTAGCAGGGGGACCGGGGAGCTGTTTTTT. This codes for CAWQSSRGTGELFF.

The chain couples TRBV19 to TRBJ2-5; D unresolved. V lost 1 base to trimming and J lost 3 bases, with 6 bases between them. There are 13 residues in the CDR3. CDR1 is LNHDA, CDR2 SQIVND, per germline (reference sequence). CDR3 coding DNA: TGTGCCAGTAGTATAGCCGGTAAAGAGACCCAGTACTTC. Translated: CASSIAGKETQYF.

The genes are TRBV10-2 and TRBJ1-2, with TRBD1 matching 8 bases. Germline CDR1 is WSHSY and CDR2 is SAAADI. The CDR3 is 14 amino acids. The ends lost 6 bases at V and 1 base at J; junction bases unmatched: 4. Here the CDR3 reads CASRGTGNNYGYTF. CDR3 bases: TGCGCCAGCAGAGGGACAGGCAATAACTATGGCTACACCTTC.

CDR3: CASSRGTGGPQETQYF. DNA for the CDR3: TGTGCCAGCTCACGCGGGACAGGGGGCCCTCAAGAGACCCAGTACTTC. The rearrangement joins TRBV18 to TRBJ2-5, with 12 positions matching TRBD1. Trimming cost V 4 bases and J 2 bases; bases outside gene matches: 5. The CDR3 loop spans 16 amino acids. The germline CDR1 and CDR2 sequences are KGHSH and LQKENI.

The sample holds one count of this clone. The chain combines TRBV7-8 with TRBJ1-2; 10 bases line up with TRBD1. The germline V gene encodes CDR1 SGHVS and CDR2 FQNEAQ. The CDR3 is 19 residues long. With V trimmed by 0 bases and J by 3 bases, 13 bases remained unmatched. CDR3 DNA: TGTGCCAGCAGCTTAGCTGCCGCCGGGACAGGGGAGGAGGACTATGGCTACACCTTC. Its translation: CASSLAAAGTGEEDYGYTF.

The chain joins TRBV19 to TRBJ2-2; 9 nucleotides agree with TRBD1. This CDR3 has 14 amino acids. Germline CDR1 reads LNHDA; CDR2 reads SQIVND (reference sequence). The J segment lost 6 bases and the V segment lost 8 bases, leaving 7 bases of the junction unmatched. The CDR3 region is CASHPGQGAGELFF. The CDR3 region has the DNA TGTGCCAGTCACCCGGGACAGGGAGCCGGGGAGCTGTTTTTT.

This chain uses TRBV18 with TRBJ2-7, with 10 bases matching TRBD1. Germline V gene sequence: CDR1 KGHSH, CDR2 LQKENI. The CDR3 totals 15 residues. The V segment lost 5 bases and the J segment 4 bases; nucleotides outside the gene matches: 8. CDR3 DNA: TGTGCCAGCTCATGGGACAGGGGAACCCCTTACGAGCAGTACGTC. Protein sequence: CASSWDRGTPYEQYV.

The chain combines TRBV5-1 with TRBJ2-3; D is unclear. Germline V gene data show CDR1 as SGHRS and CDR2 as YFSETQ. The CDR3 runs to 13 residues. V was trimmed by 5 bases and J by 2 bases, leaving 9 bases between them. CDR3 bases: TGCGCCAGCAGGGAAGGAGTCACAGATACGCAGTATTTT. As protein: CASREGVTDTQYF. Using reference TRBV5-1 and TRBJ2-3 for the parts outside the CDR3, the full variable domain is KAGVTQTPRYLIKTRGQQVTLSCSPISGHRSVSWYQQTPGQGLQFLFEYFSETQRNKGNFPGRFSGRQFSNSRSEMNVSTLELGDSALYLCASREGVTDTQYFGPGTRLTVL.

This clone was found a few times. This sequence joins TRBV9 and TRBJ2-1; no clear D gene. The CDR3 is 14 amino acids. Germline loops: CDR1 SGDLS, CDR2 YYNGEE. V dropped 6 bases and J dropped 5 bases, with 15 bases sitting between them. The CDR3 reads CASTRGTLNNEQFF. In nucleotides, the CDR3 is TGTGCCAGCACCCGAGGTACCTTGAACAATGAGCAGTTCTTC.

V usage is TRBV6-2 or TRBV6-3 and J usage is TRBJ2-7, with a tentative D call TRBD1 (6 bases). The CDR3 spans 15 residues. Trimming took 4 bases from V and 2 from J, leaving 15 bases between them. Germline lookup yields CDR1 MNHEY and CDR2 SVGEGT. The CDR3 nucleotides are TGTGCCAGCAGTTCCCAGATGACAGGAACCTACGAGCAGTACGTC. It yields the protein CASSSQMTGTYEQYV.

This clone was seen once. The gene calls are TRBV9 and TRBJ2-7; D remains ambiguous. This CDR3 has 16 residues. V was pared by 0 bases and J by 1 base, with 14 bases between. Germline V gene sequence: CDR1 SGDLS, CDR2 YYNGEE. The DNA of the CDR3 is TGTGCCAGCAGCGTAGCTGTCGGTTCTCAATCCTACGAGCAGTACTTC. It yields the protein CASSVAVGSQSYEQYF.

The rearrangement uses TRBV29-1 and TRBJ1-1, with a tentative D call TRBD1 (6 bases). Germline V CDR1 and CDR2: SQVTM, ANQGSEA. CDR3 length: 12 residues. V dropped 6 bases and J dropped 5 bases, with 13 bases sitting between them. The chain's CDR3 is CSVKGVGTEAFF. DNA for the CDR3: TGCAGCGTCAAGGGGGTGGGTACTGAAGCTTTCTTT.

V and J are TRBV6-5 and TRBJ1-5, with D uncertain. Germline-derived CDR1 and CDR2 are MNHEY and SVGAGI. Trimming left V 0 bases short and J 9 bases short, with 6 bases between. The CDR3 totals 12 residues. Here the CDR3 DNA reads TGTGCCAGCAGTTACTCGGGAGGGCCCCAGCATTTT. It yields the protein CASSYSGGPQHF.